The 29 T cell receptor beta chains listed next were all sequenced from one sample in a study of cytomegalovirus exposure and HLA in healthy donors. Sequencing used immunoSEQ multiplex PCR; TCRdb keeps in-frame clones, though not all of them. The sample lists 98,000 or so clones, about 85% occurring once. Specimen: PBMCs. These receptors all stem from a woman between 18 and 30 years old in good health and CMV-seronegative.

V gene TRBV5-6 combines with J gene TRBJ1-2; no clear D gene. CDR1 is SGHDT and CDR2 is YYEEEE in the germline V gene. The length of the CDR3 is 14 residues. V was pared by 1 base and J by 3 bases, with 10 bases between. The CDR3: CASSLTGPDYGYTF. CDR3 nucleotide sequence: TGTGCCAGCAGCTTGACTGGGCCTGACTATGGCTACACCTTC.

The chain has TRBV9 and TRBJ1-5, with TRBD1 identical over 8 bases. Germline-derived CDR1 and CDR2 are SGDLS and YYNGEE. This CDR3 contains 13 residues. Unmatched junction bases numbered 6, after V lost 4 bases and J lost 9 bases. The CDR3, as DNA: TGTGCCAGCAGCACCGGACAGGGCCCGCCCCAGCATTTT. It yields the protein CASSTGQGPPQHF. Full variable domain (missing parts from reference TRBV9 and TRBJ1-5): DSGVTQTPKHLITATGQRVTLRCSPRSGDLSVYWYQQSLDQGLQFLIQYYNGEERAKGNILERFSAQQFPDLHSELNLSSLELGDSALYFCASSTGQGPPQHFGDGTRLSIL.

The V gene is TRBV5-1, the J gene TRBJ2-5, with 8 nucleotides matching TRBD2. This CDR3 contains 16 residues. Germline lookup yields CDR1 SGHRS and CDR2 YFSETQ. With 0 bases clipped from V and 3 bases from J, the junction kept 7 bases outside the gene matches. CDR3 protein: CASSLGPYSGEETQYF. CDR3 nucleotide sequence: TGCGCCAGCAGCTTGGGGCCCTATAGCGGGGAAGAGACCCAGTACTTC.

Only one count was recorded for this clone. The chain couples TRBV7-8 to TRBJ2-5, with TRBD1 identical over 8 bases. In germline, CDR1 is SGHVS, CDR2 FQNEAQ. CDR3 length equals 18 residues. V shed 4 bases, J shed 5 bases, and the junction held 18 bases outside the gene matches. The CDR3 here is CASSSRNGETGVGETQYF. CDR3 sequence (DNA): TGTGCCAGCAGCTCCCGCAATGGAGAGACAGGGGTCGGCGAGACCCAGTACTTC.

This chain joins TRBV9 and TRBJ1-1; TRBD1 is a possible D gene (6 bases). CDR3 size: 14 residues. Deletions cut 6 bases from V and 3 bases from J, with 15 bases between. Looked up from germline, CDR1 is SGDLS and CDR2 is YYNGEE. CDR3 residues: CASTKGGRDTEAFF. The CDR3 coding sequence is TGTGCCAGCACTAAGGGGGGGCGAGACACTGAAGCTTTCTTT.

Here the CDR3 DNA reads TGTGCCAGCAGCCATACAGCCGGGGGATCCAATGAGCAGTTCTTC. Its translation is CASSHTAGGSNEQFF. The chain recombines TRBV4-2 with TRBJ2-1; D might be TRBD2 (6 bases). The germline V and J ends were trimmed by 3 bases and 6 bases, with 15 bases remaining between them. Germline CDR1 is LGHNA and CDR2 is YNFKEQ. This CDR3 has 15 residues.

The chain couples TRBV19 to TRBJ1-2; D gene unclear. In germline, CDR1 is LNHDA, CDR2 SQIVND (reference sequence). This CDR3 has 14 residues. V lost 5 bases and J 3 bases, leaving 13 bases between the germline ends. CDR3 sequence: CASSPNQAYYGYTF. DNA for the CDR3: TGTGCCAGTAGTCCAAACCAGGCTTACTATGGCTACACCTTC.

V and J are TRBV19 and TRBJ1-2, with a weak D call TRBD1 (6 bases). There are 16 residues in the CDR3. V lost 6 bases, J lost 6 bases, and 23 bases lay in between. Germline V gene data show CDR1 as LNHDA and CDR2 as SQIVND (reference sequence). The CDR3 is CASRPRQVPTSDGYTF. CDR3 in DNA: TGTGCCAGTAGGCCTAGACAGGTACCCACCTCGGATGGCTACACCTTC.

V and J are TRBV10-3 and TRBJ1-2; 7 bases are a match to TRBD1. This CDR3 spans 14 amino acids. The V gene end was trimmed by 2 bases and the J gene end by 8 bases; junction bases not matched to a gene: 8. From germline, CDR1 is ENHRY and CDR2 SYGVKD. CDR3 in amino acids: CAISERGGGYGYTF. The CDR3 DNA reads as TGTGCCATCAGTGAGAGAGGGGGCGGGTACGGCTACACCTTC.

The gene calls are TRBV19 and TRBJ2-3; 7 nucleotides line up with TRBD2. Germline-derived CDR1 and CDR2 are LNHDA and SQIVND (reference sequence). With V trimmed by 4 bases and J by 0 bases, 4 bases remained unmatched. CDR3 length: 15 amino acids. Written as DNA, the CDR3 is TGTGCCAGTAGTACCAGCGGGGCTAGCACAGATACGCAGTATTTT. Its protein is CASSTSGASTDTQYF.

The chain recombines TRBV10-3 with TRBJ1-2; tentative D call: TRBD1 (5 bases). Germline lookup yields CDR1 ENHRY and CDR2 SYGVKD. The ends were cut back, 0 bases at V and 3 bases at J, with 11 bases in the middle. The CDR3 contains 15 residues. The CDR3 DNA follows: TGTGCCATCAGTGAGTCGGGGCGGGAGGACTATGGCTACACCTTC. This sequence encodes CAISESGREDYGYTF.

This clone occurred once. CDR3 sequence (DNA): TGTGCCAGCAGTGACTGGGGGACAGCCTACGAGCAGTACTTC. Translated, it gives CASSDWGTAYEQYF. This chain links TRBV2 with TRBJ2-7, with 7 positions matching TRBD1. Trimming removed 3 bases from V and 2 bases from J; junction bases left unmatched: 4. Germline V gene lookup returns CDR1 SNHLY and CDR2 FYNNEI. The CDR3 consists of 14 residues.

This chain links TRBV5-1 with TRBJ2-7; 10 bases match TRBD1. From germline, CDR1 is SGHRS and CDR2 YFSETQ. This CDR3 has 14 residues. The V segment lost 4 bases and the J segment 4 bases; nucleotides outside the gene matches: 5. The CDR3 sequence is CASSPRDRGYEQYF. CDR3 sequence (DNA): TGCGCCAGCAGCCCCCGGGACAGGGGTTACGAGCAGTACTTC.

This sequence joins TRBV2 and TRBJ2-1, with 8 bases identical to TRBD2. This CDR3 has 15 residues. V shed 8 bases and J 6 bases; nucleotides not matched to a gene: 12. Germline loops: CDR1 SNHLY, CDR2 FYNNEI. CDR3: CASDSEGLGGNEQFF. The DNA of the CDR3 is TGTGCCAGCGACTCGGAGGGACTAGGCGGCAATGAGCAGTTCTTC.

This clone was seen only a few times. V gene TRBV4-1 combines with J gene TRBJ2-7; TRBD2 is a possible D gene (5 bases). CDR3 length equals 14 residues. The germline V gene has CDR1 MGHRA and CDR2 YSYEKL. Trimming removed 5 bases at V and 2 bases at J, with 13 bases between. This chain's CDR3 is CASSDYKGTYEQYF. The CDR3 nucleotides read TGCGCCAGCAGCGACTACAAGGGAACCTACGAGCAGTACTTC.

The chain carries TRBV6-1 and TRBJ1-6; TRBD1 might be the D (5 bases). With 6 bases removed from V and 9 bases from J, the gap between germline ends came to 15 bases. Germline lookup yields CDR1 MNHNS and CDR2 SASEGT. CDR3 size: 14 residues. This CDR3 is CASRMNPQGSPLHF. The CDR3 nucleotides are TGTGCCAGCAGAATGAACCCCCAGGGTTCACCCCTCCACTTT.

The gene calls are TRBV25-1 and TRBJ1-2; D gene uncertain. This CDR3 is built from 15 residues. Germline V lookup: CDR1 MGHDK, CDR2 SYGVNS. The V end lost 5 bases, the J end lost 8 bases, and 21 bases lay between the germline ends. The CDR3 loop reads CASSYSRPVEEGYTF. The DNA of the CDR3 is TGTGCCAGCAGTTACAGCAGACCGGTGGAGGAAGGCTACACCTTC.

The rearrangement uses TRBV6-1 and TRBJ1-2, with D unresolved. CDR1 is MNHNS and CDR2 is SASEGT in the germline V gene. The CDR3 is 16 residues long. V lost 3 bases to trimming and J lost 5 bases, with 19 bases between them. The CDR3 sequence: CASSDIDSERRYGYTF. DNA of the CDR3: TGTGCCAGCAGTGACATAGACTCAGAACGGCGGTATGGCTACACCTTC.

This chain links TRBV6-1 with TRBJ2-7, with D unclear. CDR1 is MNHNS and CDR2 is SASEGT in the germline V gene. V dropped 0 bases and J dropped 7 bases, with 13 bases sitting between them. The CDR3 spans 14 residues. CDR3 region: CASSEASELAEQYF. The CDR3 DNA reads as TGTGCCAGCAGTGAAGCATCTGAACTTGCGGAGCAGTACTTC.

J is TRBJ1-1 and V is TRBV4-1, with 8 bases fitting TRBD1. Germline-derived CDR1 and CDR2 are MGHRA and YSYEKL. V was clipped by 3 bases and J by 1 base; unmatched bases: 4. This CDR3 has 15 residues. This CDR3 is CASSHPGGRNTEAFF. The CDR3 bases are TGCGCCAGCAGCCACCCAGGGGGCAGGAACACTGAAGCTTTCTTT.

The V and J genes are TRBV2 and TRBJ2-1; 11 nucleotides match TRBD2. Looked up from germline, CDR1 is SNHLY and CDR2 is FYNNEI. There are 16 residues in the CDR3. V lost 4 bases to trimming and J lost 5 bases; unmatched junction nucleotides: 7. This chain's CDR3 is CASSASGGFLNNEQFF. CDR3 nucleotides: TGTGCCAGCAGTGCTAGCGGGGGGTTTTTGAACAATGAGCAGTTCTTC.

V and J are TRBV4-2 and TRBJ1-4; no reliable D call. Deletions cut 4 bases from V and 3 bases from J, with 12 bases between. CDR3 length: 15 amino acids. CDR1 is LGHNA, CDR2 YNFKEQ, per germline. The CDR3 reads CASSPLRPANEKLFF. The CDR3 region has the DNA TGTGCCAGCAGCCCCCTCCGTCCCGCTAATGAAAAACTGTTTTTT.

The chain combines TRBV2 with TRBJ2-2, with D hard to call. The CDR3 runs 14 residues. Germline V lookup: CDR1 SNHLY, CDR2 FYNNEI. The V end lost 6 bases, the J end lost 2 bases, and 10 bases lay between the germline ends. CDR3 sequence: CASRTQLNTGELFF. DNA for the CDR3: TGTGCCAGCAGGACACAACTTAACACCGGGGAGCTGTTTTTT.

This clone was counted a single time. This chain links TRBV7-3 with TRBJ1-1; maybe TRBD1 (5 bases). CDR1 is SGHTA and CDR2 is FQGTGA in the germline V gene. Trimming took 2 bases from V and 2 from J, leaving 9 bases between them. CDR3 length equals 14 residues. CDR3 nucleotides: TGTGCCAGCAGCTTATTAGACAGCAACACTGAAGCTTTCTTT. Translated: CASSLLDSNTEAFF.

The chain employs TRBV7-9 and TRBJ2-3, with 14 bases lining up with TRBD2. Germline values: CDR1 SEHNR, CDR2 FQNEAQ (reference sequence). This CDR3 has 16 residues. V shed 7 bases, J shed 2 bases, and the junction held 5 bases outside the gene matches. CDR3 region: CASTRLAGGTTDTQYF. The CDR3 DNA reads TGTGCCAGCACCCGACTAGCGGGGGGGACCACAGATACGCAGTATTTT.

This chain uses TRBV6-1 with TRBJ1-2; D gene uncertain. Germline V gene data show CDR1 as MNHNS and CDR2 as SASEGT. The germline V and J ends were trimmed by 0 bases and 4 bases, with 12 bases remaining between them. CDR3 size: 15 residues. The chain's CDR3 is CASSEALVRSYGYTF. CDR3 nucleotide sequence: TGTGCCAGCAGTGAAGCGTTGGTACGGTCCTATGGCTACACCTTC.

This chain links TRBV7-2 with TRBJ1-5; a possible D gene is TRBD1 (5 bases). CDR1 SGHTA and CDR2 FQGNSA come from the germline V gene. The CDR3 runs to 16 residues. The V gene lost 5 bases and the J gene lost 1 base, with 15 bases spanning the gap. Written as DNA, the CDR3 is TGTGCCAGCAGCACCGCGGGGGAGTTGAGCAATCAGCCCCAGCATTTT. Translated: CASSTAGELSNQPQHF.

This clone came up once. V and J are TRBV5-1 and TRBJ1-1; no definite D call. Trimming shortened V by 0 bases and J by 1 base, and 22 bases separated the two germline ends. There are 19 residues in the CDR3. Germline V gene sequence: CDR1 SGHRS, CDR2 YFSETQ. CDR3 nucleotide sequence: TGCGCCAGCAGCTTGGGGCTCGGGGAGGGATTGAGAAGGAACACTGAAGCTTTCTTT. This encodes CASSLGLGEGLRRNTEAFF.

The chain links TRBV4-2 to TRBJ1-5, with TRBD1 identical over 8 bases. CDR1 is LGHNA and CDR2 is YNFKEQ in the germline V gene. The CDR3 has 15 amino acids. Losses at the gene ends were 0 bases for V and 7 bases for J; bases not matched to a gene: 5. This CDR3 reads CASSQEAGGVQPQHF. CDR3 DNA: TGTGCCAGCAGCCAAGAGGCAGGGGGCGTACAGCCCCAGCATTTT.